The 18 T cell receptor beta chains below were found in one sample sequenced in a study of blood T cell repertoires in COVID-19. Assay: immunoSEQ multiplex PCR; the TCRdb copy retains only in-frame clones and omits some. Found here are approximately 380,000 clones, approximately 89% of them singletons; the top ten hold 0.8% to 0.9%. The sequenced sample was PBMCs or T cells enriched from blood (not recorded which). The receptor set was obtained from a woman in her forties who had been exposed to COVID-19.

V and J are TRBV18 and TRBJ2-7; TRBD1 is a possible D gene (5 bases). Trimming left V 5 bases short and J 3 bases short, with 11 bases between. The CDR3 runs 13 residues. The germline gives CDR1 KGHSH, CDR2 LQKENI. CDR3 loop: CASSMDTLYEQYF. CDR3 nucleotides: TGTGCCAGCTCAATGGACACTCTCTACGAGCAGTACTTC. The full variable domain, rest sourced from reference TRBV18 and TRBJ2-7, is NAGVMQNPRHLVRRRGQEARLRCSPMKGHSHVYWYRQLPEEGLKFMVYLQKENIIDESGMPKERFSAEFPKEGPSILRIQQVVRGDSAAYFCASSMDTLYEQYFGPGTRLTVT.

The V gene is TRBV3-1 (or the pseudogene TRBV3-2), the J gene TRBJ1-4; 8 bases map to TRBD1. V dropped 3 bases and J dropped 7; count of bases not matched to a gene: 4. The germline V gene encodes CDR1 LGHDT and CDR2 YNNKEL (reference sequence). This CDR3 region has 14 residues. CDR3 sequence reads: CASSQTGAGEKLFF. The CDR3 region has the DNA TGTGCCAGCAGCCAGACAGGGGCGGGTGAAAAACTGTTTTTT.

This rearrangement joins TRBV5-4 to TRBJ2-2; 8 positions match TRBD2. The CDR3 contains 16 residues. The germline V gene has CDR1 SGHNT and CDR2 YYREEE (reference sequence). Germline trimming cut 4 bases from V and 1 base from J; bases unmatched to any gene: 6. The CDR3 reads CASSPRGGRNTGELFF. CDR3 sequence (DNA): TGTGCCAGCAGCCCCCGGGGGGGCCGGAACACCGGGGAGCTGTTTTTT. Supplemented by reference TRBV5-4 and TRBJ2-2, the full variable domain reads ETGVTQSPTHLIKTRGQQVTLRCSSQSGHNTVSWYQQALGQGPQFIFQYYREEENGRGNFPPRFSGLQFPNYSSELNVNALELDDSALYLCASSPRGGRNTGELFFGEGSRLTVL.

Written as DNA, the CDR3 is TGTGCCAGCAGCTTTTTCTCAGGGGCCAACACTGAAGCTTTCTTT. It codes for CASSFFSGANTEAFF. The V gene is TRBV7-8, the J gene TRBJ1-1, with a tentative D call TRBD1 (6 bases). The CDR3 extends over 15 amino acids. Germline CDR1 SGHVS, CDR2 FQNEAQ. The V end was cut by 3 bases, the J end by 2 bases, with 13 bases between. Supplemented by reference TRBV7-8 and TRBJ1-1, the full variable domain reads GAGVSQSPRYKVAKRGQDVALRCDPISGHVSLFWYQQALGQGPEFLTYFQNEAQLDKSGLPSDRFFAERPEGSVSTLKIQRTQQEDSAVYLCASSFFSGANTEAFFGQGTRLTVV.

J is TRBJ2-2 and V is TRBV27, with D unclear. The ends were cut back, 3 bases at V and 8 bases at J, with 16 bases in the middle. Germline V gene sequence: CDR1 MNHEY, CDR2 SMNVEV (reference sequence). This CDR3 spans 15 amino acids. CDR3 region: CASSFSYESSGELFF. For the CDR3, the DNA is TGTGCCAGCAGTTTTAGCTACGAATCTTCAGGGGAGCTGTTTTTT.

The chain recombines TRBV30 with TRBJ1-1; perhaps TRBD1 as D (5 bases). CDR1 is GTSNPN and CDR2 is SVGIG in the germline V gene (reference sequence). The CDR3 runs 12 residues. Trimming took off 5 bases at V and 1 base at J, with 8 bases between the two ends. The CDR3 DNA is TGTGCCTGGGGGACTACGAACACTGAAGCTTTCTTT. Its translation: CAWGTTNTEAFF.

In DNA, the CDR3 is TGCGCCAGCAGCTTGCTGACAGCAGGTCAAGTAGATACGCAGTATTTT. Translation gives CASSLLTAGQVDTQYF. The J gene is TRBJ2-3, the V gene TRBV5-1, with a possible D match to TRBD1 (5 bases). The germline CDR1 and CDR2 sequences are SGHRS and YFSETQ. This CDR3 comprises 16 residues. Deletions cut 1 base from V and 5 bases from J, with 17 bases between.

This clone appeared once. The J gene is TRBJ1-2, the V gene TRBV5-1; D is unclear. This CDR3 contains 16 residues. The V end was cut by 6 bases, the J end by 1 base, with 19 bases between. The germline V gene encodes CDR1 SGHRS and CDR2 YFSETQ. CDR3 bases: TGCGCCAGCACCCCGGGGAGTGGGGAGATTAACTATGGCTACACCTTC. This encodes CASTPGSGEINYGYTF.

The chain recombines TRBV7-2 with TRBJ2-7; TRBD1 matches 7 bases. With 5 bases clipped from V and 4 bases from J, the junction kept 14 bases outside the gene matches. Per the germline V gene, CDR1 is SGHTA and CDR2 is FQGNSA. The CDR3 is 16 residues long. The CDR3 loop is CASSPVGGVASYEQYF. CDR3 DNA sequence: TGTGCCAGCAGCCCGGTAGGGGGCGTGGCGTCTTACGAGCAGTACTTC.

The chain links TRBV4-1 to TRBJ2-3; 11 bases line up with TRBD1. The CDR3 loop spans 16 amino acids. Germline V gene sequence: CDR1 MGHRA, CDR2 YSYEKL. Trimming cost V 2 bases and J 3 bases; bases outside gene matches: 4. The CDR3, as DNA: TGCGCCAGCAGCCAACTCGGACAGGGGGCGACAGATACGCAGTATTTT. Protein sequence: CASSQLGQGATDTQYF.

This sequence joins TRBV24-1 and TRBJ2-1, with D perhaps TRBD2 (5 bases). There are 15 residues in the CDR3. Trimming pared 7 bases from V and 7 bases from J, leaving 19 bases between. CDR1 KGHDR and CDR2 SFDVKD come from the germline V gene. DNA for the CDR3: TGTGCCACCAGCCTTCCTAGAGCGGATAGGAATGAGCAGTTCTTC. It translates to CATSLPRADRNEQFF.

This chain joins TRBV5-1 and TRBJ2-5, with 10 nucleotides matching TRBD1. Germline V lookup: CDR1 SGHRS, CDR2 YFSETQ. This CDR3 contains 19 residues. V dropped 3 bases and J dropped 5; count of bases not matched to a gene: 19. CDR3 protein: CASSSPLRDRGSNWETQYF. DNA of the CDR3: TGCGCCAGCAGCTCCCCTTTGCGGGACAGGGGATCTAATTGGGAGACCCAGTACTTC. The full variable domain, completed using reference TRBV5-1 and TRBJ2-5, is KAGVTQTPRYLIKTRGQQVTLSCSPISGHRSVSWYQQTPGQGLQFLFEYFSETQRNKGNFPGRFSGRQFSNSRSEMNVSTLELGDSALYLCASSSPLRDRGSNWETQYFGPGTRLLVL.

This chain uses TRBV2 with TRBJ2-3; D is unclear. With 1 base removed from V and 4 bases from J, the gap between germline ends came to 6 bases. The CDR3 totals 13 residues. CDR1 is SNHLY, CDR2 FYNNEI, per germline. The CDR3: CASSEESADTQYF. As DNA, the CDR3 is TGTGCCAGCAGTGAAGAGAGCGCAGATACGCAGTATTTT.

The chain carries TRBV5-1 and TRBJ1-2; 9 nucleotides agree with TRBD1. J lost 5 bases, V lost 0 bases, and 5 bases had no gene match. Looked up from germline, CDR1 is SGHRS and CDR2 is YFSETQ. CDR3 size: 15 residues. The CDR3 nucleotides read TGCGCCAGCAGCTTGGCTTTGGGACAGGGATATGGCTACACCTTC. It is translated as CASSLALGQGYGYTF.

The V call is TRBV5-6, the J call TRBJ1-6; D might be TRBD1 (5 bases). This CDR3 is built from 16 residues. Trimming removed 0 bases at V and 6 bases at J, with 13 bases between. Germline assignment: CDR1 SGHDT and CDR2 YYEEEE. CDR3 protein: CASSLVGGTRNSPLHF. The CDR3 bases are TGTGCCAGCAGCTTGGTTGGGGGGACGCGTAATTCACCCCTCCACTTT.

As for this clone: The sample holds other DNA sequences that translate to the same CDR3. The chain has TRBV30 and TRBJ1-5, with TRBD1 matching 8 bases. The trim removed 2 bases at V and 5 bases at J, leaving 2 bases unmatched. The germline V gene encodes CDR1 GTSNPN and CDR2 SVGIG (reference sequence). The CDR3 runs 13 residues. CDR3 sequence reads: CAWSTGGDQPQHF. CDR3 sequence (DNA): TGTGCCTGGAGTACAGGGGGAGATCAGCCCCAGCATTTT.

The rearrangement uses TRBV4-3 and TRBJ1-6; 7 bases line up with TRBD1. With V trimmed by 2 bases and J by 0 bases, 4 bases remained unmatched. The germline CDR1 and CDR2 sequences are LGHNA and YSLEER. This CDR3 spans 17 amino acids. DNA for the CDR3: TGCGCCAGCAGCCAACAGGGACAGCACTCCTATAATTCACCCCTCCACTTT. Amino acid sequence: CASSQQGQHSYNSPLHF.

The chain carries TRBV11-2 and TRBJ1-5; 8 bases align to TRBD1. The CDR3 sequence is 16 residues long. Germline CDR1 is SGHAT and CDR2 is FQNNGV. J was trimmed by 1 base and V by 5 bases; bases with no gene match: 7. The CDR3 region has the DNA TGTGCCAGCAGCCTGACGGACAGGGCCAGCAATCAGCCCCAGCATTTT. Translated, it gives CASSLTDRASNQPQHF.